This is a list of T cell receptor beta chains from one sample in a study of blood T cell repertoires in COVID-19. Sequenced by immunoSEQ multiplex PCR; TCRdb stores in-frame clones only, minus some. The table shows 150,000 to 200,000 clones, with 65% to 90% occurring only once. The sequenced sample was peripheral blood. The receptors here all came from a man in his sixties with acute or convalescent COVID-19. CDR3s include the opening cysteine and the closing phenylalanine or tryptophan. Each record gives: J gene, V gene, D gene, CDR3 protein. D genes are given only for firm matches.

J gene: TRBJ2-6; V gene: TRBV5-8; D gene: .; CDR3 protein: CASSSVLGANVLTF
J gene: TRBJ2-3; V gene: TRBV2; D gene: .; CDR3 protein: CASSEASGADTQYF
J gene: TRBJ1-2; V gene: TRBV28; D gene: .; CDR3 protein: CASSHRQALRNYGYTF
J gene: TRBJ1-3; V gene: TRBV5-1; D gene: .; CDR3 protein: CASSLGQLRSGNTIYF
J gene: TRBJ2-7; V gene: TRBV28; D gene: TRBD1; CDR3 protein: CASSPRDRVTYEQYF
J gene: TRBJ1-4; V gene: TRBV28; D gene: TRBD1; CDR3 protein: CASSSEGATRKLFF
J gene: TRBJ2-3; V gene: TRBV6-1; D gene: .; CDR3 protein: CASSEDRVIDTQYF
J gene: TRBJ2-1; V gene: TRBV5-1; D gene: .; CDR3 protein: CASSSMSRDNEQFF
J gene: TRBJ1-2; V gene: TRBV5-1; D gene: .; CDR3 protein: CASSLGTATLPYTF
J gene: TRBJ1-1; V gene: TRBV6-1; D gene: TRBD1; CDR3 protein: CASRIQGGNTEAFF
J gene: TRBJ2-1; V gene: TRBV27; D gene: TRBD2; CDR3 protein: CASSRVAGVSSNEQFF
J gene: TRBJ2-1; V gene: TRBV16; D gene: TRBD2; CDR3 protein: CASRRLAGDEQFF
J gene: TRBJ1-2; V gene: TRBV28; D gene: .; CDR3 protein: CASTPGIYGYTF
J gene: TRBJ1-6; V gene: TRBV14; D gene: .; CDR3 protein: CASSQTGRGSPLHF
J gene: TRBJ2-5; V gene: TRBV2; D gene: .; CDR3 protein: CASRAGLFNLQETQYF